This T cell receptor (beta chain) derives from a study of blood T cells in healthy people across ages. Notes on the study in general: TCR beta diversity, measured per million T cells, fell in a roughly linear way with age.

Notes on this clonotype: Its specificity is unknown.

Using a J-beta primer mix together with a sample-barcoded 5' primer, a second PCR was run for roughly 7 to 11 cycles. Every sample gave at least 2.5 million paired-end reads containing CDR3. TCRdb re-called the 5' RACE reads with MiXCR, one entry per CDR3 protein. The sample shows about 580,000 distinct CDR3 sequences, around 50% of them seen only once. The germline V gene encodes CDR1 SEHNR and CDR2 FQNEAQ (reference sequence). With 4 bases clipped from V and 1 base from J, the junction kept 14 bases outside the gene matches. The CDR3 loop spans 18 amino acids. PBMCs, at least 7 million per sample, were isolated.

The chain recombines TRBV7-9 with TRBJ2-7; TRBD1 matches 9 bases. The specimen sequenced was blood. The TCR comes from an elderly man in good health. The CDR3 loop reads CASSSLAPWDRDSYEQYF. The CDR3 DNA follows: TGTGCCAGCAGCTCCTTGGCCCCCTGGGACAGGGATTCCTACGAGCAGTACTTC. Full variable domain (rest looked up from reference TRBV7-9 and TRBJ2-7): DTGVSQNPRHKITKRGQNVTFRCDPISEHNRLYWYRQTLGQGPEFLTYFQNEAQLEKSRLLSDRFSAERPKGSFSTLEIQRTEQGDSAMYLCASSSLAPWDRDSYEQYFGPGTRLTVT.